A selection of T cell receptor beta chains follows, all from one sample in a study of post-analysis software for immune sequencing data. TCRdb passed the PCR reads through MiXCR, listing each CDR3 protein once. The table records about 540,000 distinct CDR3 sequences, roughly 34% of them present only once. The sequenced sample was blood. All receptors derive from a girl aged 2-17 years with multiple sclerosis. Both conserved end residues are part of each CDR3. A D gene is named only where the DNA matches it firmly. The listing skips clone size in some rows; elsewhere it reads once, few, many or a size class.

D	size	V	J	DNA	CDR3
TRBD1	few	TRBV6-6	TRBJ1-2	TGTGCCAGCAGTTATCTGAGGGGGCAAGGCTACACCTTC	CASSYLRGQGYTF
-	-	TRBV9	TRBJ2-1	TGTGCCAGCAGCTTTTTCCGGGACTTTTACAATGAGCAGTTCTTC	CASSFFRDFYNEQFF
-	-	TRBV10-3	TRBJ2-3	TGTGCCATCAGTGAGGGCAGGGACACAGATACGCAGTATTTT	CAISEGRDTDTQYF
-	many	TRBV5-1	TRBJ2-7	TGCGCCAGCAGCCTAGGGGCGGGGTACGAGCAGTACTTC	CASSLGAGYEQYF
-	-	TRBV6-1	TRBJ2-2	TGTGCAGCCACCGGGACACGGAACACCGGGGAGCTGTTTTTT	CAATGTRNTGELFF
-	-	TRBV9	TRBJ2-2	TGTGCCAGCAGCCCCCTCGGGCTACCGAACACCGGGGAGCTGTTTTTT	CASSPLGLPNTGELFF
-	-	TRBV3-1	TRBJ2-3	TGTGCCAGCAGCCCCGGGGGCGCTCTTTCTGTGGATACGCAGTATTTT	CASSPGGALSVDTQYF
-	-	TRBV6-6	TRBJ1-1	TGTGCCAGCAGTTATAAGGTCACTGAAGCTTTCTTT	CASSYKVTEAFF
TRBD1	few	TRBV4-1	TRBJ1-5	TGCGCCAGCAGTCACGGGACAGGGGATCAGCCCCAGCATTTT	CASSHGTGDQPQHF
TRBD1	few	TRBV6-5	TRBJ1-2	TGTGCCAGCAGTTACTTTCTGGACAGGGGGGGAGGCTACACCTTC	CASSYFLDRGGGYTF
-	-	TRBV28	TRBJ2-4	TGTGCCAGCAGTTTATCTGGCAGCTTAGCCAAAAACATTCAGTACTTC	CASSLSGSLAKNIQYF
-	-	TRBV15	TRBJ1-4	TGTGCCACCAGCGGTGGGGCCGGAACTAATGAAAAACTGTTTTTT	CATSGGAGTNEKLFF
TRBD2	-	TRBV11-2	TRBJ2-4	TGTGCCAGCAGCTTAGATCTACTAGCGGGGGGCATTGCCAAAAACATTCAGTACTTC	CASSLDLLAGGIAKNIQYF
TRBD1	few	TRBV11-2	TRBJ2-7	TGTGCCAGCAGCCCGGGACAGACGGTCTACGAGCAGTACTTC	CASSPGQTVYEQYF
-	-	TRBV27	TRBJ2-1	TGTGCCAGCAGGGTCGAGGGGCGCAGCTCCTACAATGAGCAGTTCTTC	CASRVEGRSSYNEQFF
TRBD2	-	TRBV7-2	TRBJ2-5	TGTGCCAGCAGGACGGTGGGGGACTACCATGAGGAGCAGTACTTC	CASRTVGDYHEEQYF
TRBD2	-	TRBV5-6	TRBJ2-5	TGTGCCAGCAGCCGGGGGGAGCGGTGGGAGACCCAGTACTTC	CASSRGERWETQYF
-	few	TRBV11-2	TRBJ2-5	TGTGCCAGCAGCTTAGTTAGGGGCGGGCGGACCCAGTACTTC	CASSLVRGGRTQYF
-	-	TRBV20-1	TRBJ2-5	TGCAGTGCTAGGCGTCAGGCTATGGAGACCCAGTACTTC	CSARRQAMETQYF
TRBD1	few	TRBV28	TRBJ1-2	TGTGCCAGCAGATCAGGGACAGCCAAACCCACCTACTATGGCTACACCTTC	CASRSGTAKPTYYGYTF
-	few	TRBV5-1	TRBJ2-7	TGCGCCAGCAACGGTGACAGCTACGAGCAGTACTTC	CASNGDSYEQYF
-	few	TRBV5-1	TRBJ1-1	TGCGCCAGCAGCATAGGACAGTTAACTTTCTTT	CASSIGQLTFF
-	-	TRBV10-3	TRBJ2-5	TGTGCCATCAGTGCCGAGGGGCGGGAGACCCAGTACTTC	CAISAEGRETQYF
TRBD2	-	TRBV7-9	TRBJ2-3	TGTGCCAGCAGCCTCGGACTAGCGGGGTACGCGCAGTATTTT	CASSLGLAGYAQYF
-	-	TRBV3-1	TRBJ1-2	TGTGCCAGCAGCCAAGAGCAGGCCTTCTATGGCTACACCTTC	CASSQEQAFYGYTF
-	few	TRBV5-1	TRBJ1-2	TGCGCCAGCAGCTTTGCGGACGATGGCTACACCTTC	CASSFADDGYTF
-	-	TRBV7-6	TRBJ1-2	TGTGCCAGCAGCTGGGGGGAAGATCCTCGAGCTAACTATGGCTACACCTTC	CASSWGEDPRANYGYTF
-	-	TRBV5-1	TRBJ2-1	TGCGCCAGCAGCGTAACAAGAGGTCTGCGGAATGAGCAGTTCTTC	CASSVTRGLRNEQFF
-	once	TRBV28	TRBJ2-5	TGTGCCAGCCGTAGCGTAACGTACAATGAGCAGTACTTC	CASRSVTYNEQYF
TRBD1	-	TRBV5-1	TRBJ2-7	TGCGCCAGCAGCTTGGTGGTGGGACAGGTCTACGAGCAGTACTTC	CASSLVVGQVYEQYF
TRBD2	-	TRBV13	TRBJ2-6	TGTGCCAGCAGCTTAGGCCTCCAGGGCTGGGGAGGGGCCAGCGTCCTGACTTTC	CASSLGLQGWGGASVLTF
-	-	TRBV12-3/TRBV12-4	TRBJ2-1	TGTGCCAGCACTTACGGAAGCGGCGGTGAGCAGTTCTTC	CASTYGSGGEQFF
-	-	TRBV12-5	TRBJ1-1	TGTGCTAGTGGTTTGGAGGGGCGAACTGAAGCTTTCTTT	CASGLEGRTEAFF
-	-	TRBV18	TRBJ1-5	TGTGCCAGCTCACACTTATCACACCATAATCCGACAGAGTATAGCAATCAGCCCCAGCATTTT	CASSHLSHHNPTEYSNQPQHF
TRBD1	few	TRBV6-5	TRBJ1-5	TGTGCCAGCAGGGCGGGACAGGGCCCCAATCAGCCCCAGCATTTT	CASRAGQGPNQPQHF
-	once	TRBV7-9	TRBJ1-5	TGTGCCAGCAGCAACGATAGCAATCAGCCCCAGCATTTT	CASSNDSNQPQHF
-	-	TRBV6-5	TRBJ2-3	TGTGCCAGCTCGCTTAATCTAGCAGCAGATACGCAGTATTTT	CASSLNLAADTQYF
-	few	TRBV11-2	TRBJ2-4	TGTGCCAGCAGCCCGCAGAATTACATTCAGTACTTC	CASSPQNYIQYF
-	few	TRBV7-3	TRBJ1-2	TGTGCCAGCAGCCCCCCTGCCCGGTGGAGAAACTATGGCTACACCTTC	CASSPPARWRNYGYTF
TRBD2	-	TRBV9	TRBJ2-1	TGTGCCAGCAGCTCCCCGAGCGGGGGGGCGTTAAATGAGCAGTTCTTC	CASSSPSGGALNEQFF
TRBD1	-	TRBV20-1	TRBJ2-6	TGCAGTGCCATGACAGGGGCCCCCTCTGGGGCCAACGTCCTGACTTTC	CSAMTGAPSGANVLTF
TRBD2	-	TRBV20-1	TRBJ2-3	TGCAGTGCCCCATCGGGGGAGGGGACAGATACGCAGTATTTT	CSAPSGEGTDTQYF
TRBD1	few	TRBV9	TRBJ1-2	TGTGCCAGCAGCGCACTCCCCGCAGGGGGGAGTGGGTATGGCTACACCTTC	CASSALPAGGSGYGYTF
-	few	TRBV5-1	TRBJ2-5	TGCGCCAGCAGCTTCGGGACCAAAGGGTACCAAGAGACCCAGTACTTC	CASSFGTKGYQETQYF
-	-	TRBV2	TRBJ2-3	TGTGCCAGCAGCCTCTTGCTCGCCGAGAAAACAGATACGCAGTATTTT	CASSLLLAEKTDTQYF
TRBD2	-	TRBV11-2	TRBJ2-6	TGTGCCAGCAGCTTAAGCGGGACCCAGAAATCTGGGGCCAACGTCCTGACTTTC	CASSLSGTQKSGANVLTF
-	-	TRBV5-1	TRBJ1-4	TGCGCCAGCAGCTTGGAACTGGCTAATGAAAAACTGTTTTTT	CASSLELANEKLFF
-	few	TRBV10-3	TRBJ2-2	TGTGCCATCAGTCCGGCCAGGGTAGACACCGGGGAGCTGTTTTTT	CAISPARVDTGELFF
-	few	TRBV5-1	TRBJ1-1	TGCGCCAGCAGCTTGTGGCCACAGGGATCGAACACTGAAGCTTTCTTT	CASSLWPQGSNTEAFF
-	few	TRBV5-1	TRBJ2-7	TGCGCCAGCAGCTTGGGGGCCTTGCCGGGGGGCGTCTACGAGCAGTACTTC	CASSLGALPGGVYEQYF
-	few	TRBV10-3	TRBJ1-5	TGTGCCATCAGTGAAGGCGGCCAGCCCCAGCATTTT	CAISEGGQPQHF